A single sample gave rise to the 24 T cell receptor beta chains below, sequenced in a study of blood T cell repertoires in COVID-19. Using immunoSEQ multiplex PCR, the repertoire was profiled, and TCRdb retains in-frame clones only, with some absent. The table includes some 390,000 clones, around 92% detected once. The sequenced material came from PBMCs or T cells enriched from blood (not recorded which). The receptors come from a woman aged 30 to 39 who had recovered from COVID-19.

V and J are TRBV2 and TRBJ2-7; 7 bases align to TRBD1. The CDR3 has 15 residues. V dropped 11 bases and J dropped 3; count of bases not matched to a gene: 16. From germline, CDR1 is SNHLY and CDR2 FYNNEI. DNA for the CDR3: TGTGCCGGAAAAACGGCGACAGGGCCCTACTACGAGCAGTACTTC. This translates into CAGKTATGPYYEQYF.

CDR3 amino acids: CASSQMGGNTEAFF. DNA of the CDR3: TGTGCCAGCAGCCAAATGGGGGGGAACACTGAAGCTTTCTTT. The V gene is TRBV7-3, the J gene TRBJ1-1; TRBD1 is a possible D gene (5 bases). From germline, CDR1 is SGHTA and CDR2 FQGTGA. The CDR3 runs to 14 residues. The V gene lost 5 bases and the J gene lost 1 base, with 11 bases spanning the gap.

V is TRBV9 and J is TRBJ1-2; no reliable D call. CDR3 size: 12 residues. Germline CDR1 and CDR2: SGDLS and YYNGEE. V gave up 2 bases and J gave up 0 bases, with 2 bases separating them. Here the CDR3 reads CASSVTNYGYTF. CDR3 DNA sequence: TGTGCCAGCAGCGTCACTAACTATGGCTACACCTTC.

The DNA of the CDR3 is TGTGCCAGCAGCCGGGGGGGAGGCAATCAGCCCCAGCATTTT. This encodes CASSRGGGNQPQHF. The rearrangement uses TRBV28 and TRBJ1-5; D possibly corresponds to TRBD1 (5 bases). Germline V CDR1 and CDR2: MDHEN, SYDVKM. With 6 bases removed from V and 2 bases from J, the gap between germline ends came to 11 bases. This CDR3 has 14 residues. The full variable domain, in which reference TRBV28 and TRBJ1-5 provide the parts outside the CDR3, is DVKVTQSSRYLVKRTGEKVFLECVQDMDHENMFWYRQDPGLGLRLIYFSYDVKMKEKGDIPEGYSVSREKKERFSLILESASTNQTSMYLCASSRGGGNQPQHFGDGTRLSIL.

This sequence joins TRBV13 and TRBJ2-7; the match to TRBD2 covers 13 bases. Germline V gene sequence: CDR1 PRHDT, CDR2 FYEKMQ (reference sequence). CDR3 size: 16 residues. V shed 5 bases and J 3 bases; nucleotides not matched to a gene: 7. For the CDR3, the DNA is TGTGCCAGCAGCCCGGGACTAGCGGGGAACCTCTACGAGCAGTACTTC. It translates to CASSPGLAGNLYEQYF.

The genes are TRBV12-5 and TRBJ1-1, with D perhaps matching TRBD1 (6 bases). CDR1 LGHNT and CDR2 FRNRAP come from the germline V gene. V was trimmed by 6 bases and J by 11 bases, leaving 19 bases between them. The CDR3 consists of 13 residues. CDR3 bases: TGTGCTAGTGGACTCGGGGAACAGGGTACCGCTTTCTTT. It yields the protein CASGLGEQGTAFF.

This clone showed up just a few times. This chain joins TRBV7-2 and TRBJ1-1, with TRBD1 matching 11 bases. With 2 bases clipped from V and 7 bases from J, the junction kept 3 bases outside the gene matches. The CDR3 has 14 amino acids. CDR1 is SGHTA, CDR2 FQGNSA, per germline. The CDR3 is CASSLRDRGIEAFF. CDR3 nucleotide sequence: TGTGCCAGCAGCTTAAGGGACAGGGGGATTGAAGCTTTCTTT.

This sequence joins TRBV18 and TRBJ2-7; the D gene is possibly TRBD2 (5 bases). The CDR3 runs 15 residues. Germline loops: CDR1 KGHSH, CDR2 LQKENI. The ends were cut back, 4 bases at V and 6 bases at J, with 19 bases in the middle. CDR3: CASSLIGVWHGEQYF. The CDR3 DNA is TGTGCCAGCTCACTAATCGGGGTTTGGCACGGCGAGCAGTACTTC.

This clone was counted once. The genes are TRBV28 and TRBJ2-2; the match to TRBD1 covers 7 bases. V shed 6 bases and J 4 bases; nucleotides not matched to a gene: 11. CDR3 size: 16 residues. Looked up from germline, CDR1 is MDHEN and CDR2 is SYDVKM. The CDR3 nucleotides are TGTGCCAGCAGCCCACAGACAGGGAGAGGCACCGGGGAGCTGTTTTTT. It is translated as CASSPQTGRGTGELFF.

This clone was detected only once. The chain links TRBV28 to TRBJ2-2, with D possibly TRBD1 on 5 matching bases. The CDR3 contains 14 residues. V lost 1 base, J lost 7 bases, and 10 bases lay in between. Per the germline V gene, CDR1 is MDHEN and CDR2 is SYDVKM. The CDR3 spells CASSLSQGSGELFF. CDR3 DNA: TGTGCCAGCAGTTTATCTCAGGGAAGCGGGGAGCTGTTTTTT.

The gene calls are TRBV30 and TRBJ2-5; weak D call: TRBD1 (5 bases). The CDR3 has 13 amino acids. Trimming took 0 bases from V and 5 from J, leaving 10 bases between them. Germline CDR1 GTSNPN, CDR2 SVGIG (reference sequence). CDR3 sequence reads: CAWSVGDRETQYF. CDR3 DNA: TGTGCCTGGAGTGTAGGGGATAGGGAGACCCAGTACTTC. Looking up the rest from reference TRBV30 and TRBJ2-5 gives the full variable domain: SQTIHQWPATLVQPVGSPLSLECTVEGTSNPNLYWYRQAAGRGLQLLFYSVGIGQISSEVPQNLSASRPQDRQFILSSKKLLLSDSGFYLCAWSVGDRETQYFGPGTRLLVL.

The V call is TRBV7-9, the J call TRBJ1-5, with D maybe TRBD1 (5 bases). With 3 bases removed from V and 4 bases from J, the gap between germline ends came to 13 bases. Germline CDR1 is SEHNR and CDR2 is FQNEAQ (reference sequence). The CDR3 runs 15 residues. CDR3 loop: CASSFSDSLNQPQHF. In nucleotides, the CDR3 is TGTGCCAGCAGCTTTTCCGACAGTCTAAATCAGCCCCAGCATTTT.

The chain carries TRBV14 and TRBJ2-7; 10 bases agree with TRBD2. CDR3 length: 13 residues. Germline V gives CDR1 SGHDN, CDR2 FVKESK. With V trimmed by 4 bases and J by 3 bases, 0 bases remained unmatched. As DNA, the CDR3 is TGTGCCAGCAGCCTAGCGGGGGGCTACGAGCAGTACTTC. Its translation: CASSLAGGYEQYF.

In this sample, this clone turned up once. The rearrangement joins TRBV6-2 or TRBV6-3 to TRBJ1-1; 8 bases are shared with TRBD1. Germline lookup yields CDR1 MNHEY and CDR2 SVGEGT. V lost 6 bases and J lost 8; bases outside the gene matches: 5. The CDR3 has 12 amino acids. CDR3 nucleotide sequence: TGTGCCAGCAGCGGGACAGGACTCGAAGCTTTCTTT. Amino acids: CASSGTGLEAFF.

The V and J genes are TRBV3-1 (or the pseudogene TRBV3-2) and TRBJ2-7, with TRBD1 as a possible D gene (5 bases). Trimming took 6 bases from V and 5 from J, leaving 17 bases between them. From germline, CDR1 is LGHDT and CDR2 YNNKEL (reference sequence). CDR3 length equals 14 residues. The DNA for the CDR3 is TGTGCCAGCAGTCCGTTGCAGGGCCAGAACGAGCAGTACTTC. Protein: CASSPLQGQNEQYF.

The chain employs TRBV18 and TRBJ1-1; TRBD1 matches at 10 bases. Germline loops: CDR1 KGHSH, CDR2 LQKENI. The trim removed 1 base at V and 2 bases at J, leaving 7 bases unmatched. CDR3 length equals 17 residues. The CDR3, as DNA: TGTGCCAGCTCACCACAGGGACAGGGGTCAGAAAACACTGAAGCTTTCTTT. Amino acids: CASSPQGQGSENTEAFF. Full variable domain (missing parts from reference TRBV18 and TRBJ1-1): NAGVMQNPRHLVRRRGQEARLRCSPMKGHSHVYWYRQLPEEGLKFMVYLQKENIIDESGMPKERFSAEFPKEGPSILRIQQVVRGDSAAYFCASSPQGQGSENTEAFFGQGTRLTVV.

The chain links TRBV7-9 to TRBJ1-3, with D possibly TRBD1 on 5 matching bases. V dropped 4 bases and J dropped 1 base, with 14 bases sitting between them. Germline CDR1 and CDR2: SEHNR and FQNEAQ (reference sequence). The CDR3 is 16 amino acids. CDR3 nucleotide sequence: TGTGCCAGCAGCTCCTCTTTGGGGGGTTCTGGAAACACCATATATTTT. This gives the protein CASSSSLGGSGNTIYF.

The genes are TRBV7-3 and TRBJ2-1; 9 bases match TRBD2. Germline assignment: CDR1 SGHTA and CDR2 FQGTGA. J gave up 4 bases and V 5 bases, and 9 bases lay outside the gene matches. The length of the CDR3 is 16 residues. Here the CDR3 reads CASSQSSGAGYNEQFF. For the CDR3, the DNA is TGTGCCAGCAGCCAATCTAGCGGGGCTGGGTACAATGAGCAGTTCTTC.

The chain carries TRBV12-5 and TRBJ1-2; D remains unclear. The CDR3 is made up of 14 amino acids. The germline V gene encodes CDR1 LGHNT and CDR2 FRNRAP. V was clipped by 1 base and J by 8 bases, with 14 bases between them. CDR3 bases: TGTGCTAGTGGTTTGGACTCTAGGGAGAAGGGCTACACCTTC. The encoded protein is CASGLDSREKGYTF.

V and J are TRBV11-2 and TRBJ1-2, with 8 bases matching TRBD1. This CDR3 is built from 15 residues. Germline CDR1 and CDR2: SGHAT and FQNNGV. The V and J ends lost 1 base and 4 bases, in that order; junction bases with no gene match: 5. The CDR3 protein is CASSLVRDRGYGYTF. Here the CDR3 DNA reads TGTGCCAGCAGCTTAGTGCGAGACAGGGGCTATGGCTACACCTTC. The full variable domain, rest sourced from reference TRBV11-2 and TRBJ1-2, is EAGVAQSPRYKIIEKRQSVAFWCNPISGHATLYWYQQILGQGPKLLIQFQNNGVVDDSQLPKDRFSAERLKGVDSTLKIQPAKLEDSAVYLCASSLVRDRGYGYTFGSGTRLTVV.

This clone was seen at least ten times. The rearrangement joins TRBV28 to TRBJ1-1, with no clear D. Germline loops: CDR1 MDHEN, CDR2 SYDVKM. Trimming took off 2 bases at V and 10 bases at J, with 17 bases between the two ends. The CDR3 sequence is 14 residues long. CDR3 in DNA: TGTGCCAGCAGTTTAGTGTCAGGTGCCTCAGGAGCTTTCTTT. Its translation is CASSLVSGASGAFF.

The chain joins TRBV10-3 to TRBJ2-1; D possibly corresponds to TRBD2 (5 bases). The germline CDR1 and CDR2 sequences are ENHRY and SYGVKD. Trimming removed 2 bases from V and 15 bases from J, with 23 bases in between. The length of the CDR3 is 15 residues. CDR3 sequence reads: CAISETSGREAVGFF. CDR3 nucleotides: TGTGCCATCAGTGAGACGAGTGGGAGAGAGGCAGTTGGGTTCTTC.

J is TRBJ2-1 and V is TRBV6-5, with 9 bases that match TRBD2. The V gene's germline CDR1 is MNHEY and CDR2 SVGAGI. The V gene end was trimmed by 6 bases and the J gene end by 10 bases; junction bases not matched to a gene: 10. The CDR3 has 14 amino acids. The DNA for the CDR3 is TGTGCCAGCAGGCCGGGACTAGCTAGTTCGGAGCAGTTCTTC. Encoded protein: CASRPGLASSEQFF.

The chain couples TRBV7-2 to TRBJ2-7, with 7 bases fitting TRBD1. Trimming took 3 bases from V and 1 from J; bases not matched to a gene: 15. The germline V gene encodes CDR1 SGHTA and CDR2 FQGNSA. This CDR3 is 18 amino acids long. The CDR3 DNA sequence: TGTGCCAGCAGCTTGCACTTTCTAGGGACAGTCCTATCCTACGAGCAGTACTTC. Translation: CASSLHFLGTVLSYEQYF.